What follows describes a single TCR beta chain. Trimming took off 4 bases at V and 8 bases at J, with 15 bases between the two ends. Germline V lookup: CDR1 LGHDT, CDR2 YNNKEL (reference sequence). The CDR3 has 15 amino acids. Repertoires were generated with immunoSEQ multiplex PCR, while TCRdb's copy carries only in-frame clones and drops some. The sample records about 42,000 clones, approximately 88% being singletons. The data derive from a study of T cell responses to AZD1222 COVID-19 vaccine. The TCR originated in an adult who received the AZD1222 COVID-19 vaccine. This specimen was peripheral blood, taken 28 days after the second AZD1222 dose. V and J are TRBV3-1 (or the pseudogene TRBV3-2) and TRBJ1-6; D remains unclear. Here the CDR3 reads CASSPTGKRDSPLHF. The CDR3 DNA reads TGTGCCAGCAGCCCGACCGGGAAGAGGGATTCACCCCTCCACTTT.